The 25 T cell receptor beta chains in this list originate from one sample, sequenced in a study of cytomegalovirus exposure and HLA in healthy donors. Primers for the PCR totalled 60 Vbeta and 13 Jbeta. The method was immunoSEQ multiplex PCR; TCRdb's version includes in-frame clones alone and lacks a portion of them. The repertoire includes 150,000 or so clones, 60% to 80% of them detected once, and roughly 1.4% sits in the top ten. Sequenced: PBMCs. The receptors originated from a woman in her 30s in good health and CMV-seronegative.

The V call is TRBV18, the J call TRBJ1-5; 9 nucleotides align to TRBD1. The CDR3 is made up of 18 amino acids. Germline lookup yields CDR1 KGHSH and CDR2 LQKENI. V lost 2 bases, J lost 1 base, and 9 bases stayed unmatched. The CDR3 nucleotides read TGTGCCAGCTCACCATCGGGACAGGGACCAGGGAGCAATCAGCCCCAGCATTTT. Protein: CASSPSGQGPGSNQPQHF.

This chain uses TRBV19 with TRBJ1-5; 8 bases align to TRBD1. Unmatched junction bases numbered 7, after V lost 1 base and J lost 5 bases. The CDR3 runs 16 residues. Germline loops: CDR1 LNHDA, CDR2 SQIVND (reference sequence). This CDR3 is CASSIATGAEDQPQHF. The CDR3 DNA sequence: TGTGCCAGTAGTATAGCGACAGGGGCAGAGGATCAGCCCCAGCATTTT. Drawing the rest from reference TRBV19 and TRBJ1-5, the complete variable domain is DGGITQSPKYLFRKEGQNVTLSCEQNLNHDAMYWYRQDPGQGLRLIYYSQIVNDFQKGDIAEGYSVSREKKESFPLTVTSAQKNPTAFYLCASSIATGAEDQPQHFGDGTRLSIL.

The V call is TRBV2, the J call TRBJ2-1, with D possibly TRBD2 on 6 matching bases. The CDR3 loop spans 14 amino acids. The V gene's germline CDR1 is SNHLY and CDR2 FYNNEI. Trimming pared 8 bases from V and 4 bases from J, leaving 15 bases between. CDR3 region: CASGLAKGYNEQFF. CDR3 coding DNA: TGTGCCAGCGGCCTAGCGAAAGGGTACAATGAGCAGTTCTTC.

The CDR3 nucleotides are TGTGCCAGCAGCACCAATAGGGGGGGGGCAGAGACCCAGTACTTC. It yields the protein CASSTNRGGAETQYF. The chain couples TRBV7-9 to TRBJ2-5, with D possibly matching TRBD2 (7 bases). The CDR3 runs to 15 residues. Germline CDR1 is SEHNR and CDR2 is FQNEAQ (reference sequence). V was shortened by 5 bases and J by 4 bases, with 17 bases between the two germline ends. Based on the CDR3 plus reference TRBV7-9 and TRBJ2-5, the full variable domain is DTGVSQNPRHKITKRGQNVTFRCDPISEHNRLYWYRQTLGQGPEFLTYFQNEAQLEKSRLLSDRFSAERPKGSFSTLEIQRTEQGDSAMYLCASSTNRGGAETQYFGPGTRLLVL.

The V call is TRBV2, the J call TRBJ2-3; a weak D match, TRBD2 (6 bases). Trimming took 8 bases from V and 2 from J, leaving 20 bases between them. The CDR3 spans 16 residues. CDR1 SNHLY and CDR2 FYNNEI come from the germline V gene. The CDR3 DNA sequence: TGTGCCAGCTCGGGGTGGGCGGGGTCCCTCACAGATACGCAGTATTTT. The encoded protein is CASSGWAGSLTDTQYF.

The chain combines TRBV2 with TRBJ2-7, with D possibly being TRBD2 (6 bases). CDR1 and CDR2 from the germline V gene are SNHLY and FYNNEI. This CDR3 spans 15 amino acids. V dropped 2 bases and J dropped 3 bases, with 14 bases sitting between them. CDR3 amino acids: CASSEPEGRDYEQYF. DNA of the CDR3: TGTGCCAGCAGTGAACCAGAAGGGCGGGACTACGAGCAGTACTTC.

This chain uses TRBV7-2 with TRBJ1-5; D may be TRBD1 (6 bases). V was cut by 7 bases and J by 7 bases, with 20 bases left in between. The length of the CDR3 is 15 residues. Germline V lookup: CDR1 SGHTA, CDR2 FQGNSA. The CDR3 DNA reads TGTGCCAGCACCCCGGGGGGGCCGCCGGGGCAGCCCCAGCATTTT. The encoded protein is CASTPGGPPGQPQHF.

The CDR3 sequence is CASSLWRGASMNTEAFF. The CDR3 bases are TGTGCCAGCAGCTTATGGAGGGGTGCGTCAATGAACACTGAAGCTTTCTTT. The chain carries TRBV7-9 and TRBJ1-1; tentative D call: TRBD1 (5 bases). Germline assignment: CDR1 SEHNR and CDR2 FQNEAQ (reference sequence). The V end was cut by 2 bases, the J end by 0 bases, with 16 bases between. The CDR3 is made up of 17 amino acids.

This chain connects TRBV4-2 to TRBJ1-6; 8 positions agree with TRBD1. Germline lookup yields CDR1 LGHNA and CDR2 YNFKEQ. The V and J ends lost 5 bases and 6 bases, in that order; junction bases with no gene match: 9. The CDR3 has 16 residues. Here the CDR3 reads CASSTETGDPNSPLHF. In DNA form, the CDR3 reads TGTGCCAGCAGCACAGAGACAGGGGACCCTAATTCACCCCTCCACTTT.

The chain is built from TRBV6-6 and TRBJ1-5, with 8 bases fitting TRBD1. The CDR3 loop spans 15 amino acids. V lost 6 bases and J lost 3; bases outside the gene matches: 7. Per the germline V gene, CDR1 is MNHNY and CDR2 is SVGAGI (reference sequence). The CDR3 sequence is CASSKGQGPNQPQHF. CDR3 in DNA: TGTGCCAGCAGCAAAGGACAGGGCCCCAATCAGCCCCAGCATTTT.

The CDR3 here is CASSPFRGKDQPQHF. The CDR3 nucleotides read TGTGCCAGCTCACCTTTCCGGGGAAAAGATCAGCCCCAGCATTTT. The chain links TRBV18 to TRBJ1-5; no definite D call. V lost 3 bases and J 5 bases, leaving 14 bases between the germline ends. The germline gives CDR1 KGHSH, CDR2 LQKENI. The CDR3 has 15 residues.

This sequence joins TRBV29-1 and TRBJ1-1; maybe TRBD1 (6 bases). The CDR3 loop spans 12 amino acids. The V and J ends lost 7 bases and 4 bases respectively, with 13 bases between them. Germline V gene data show CDR1 as SQVTM and CDR2 as ANQGSEA. The CDR3 here is CSGKLGGTEAFF. The CDR3 DNA follows: TGCAGCGGGAAACTAGGGGGCACTGAAGCTTTCTTT.

This sequence joins TRBV6-5 and TRBJ2-2, with 8 positions matching TRBD2. The J segment lost 2 bases and the V segment lost 2 bases, leaving 4 bases of the junction unmatched. The germline V gene encodes CDR1 MNHEY and CDR2 SVGAGI. The CDR3 has 16 residues. The CDR3 sequence is CASSYPGTRNTGELFF. The CDR3 nucleotides read TGTGCCAGCAGTTACCCCGGGACTAGAAACACCGGGGAGCTGTTTTTT.

Only one count was recorded for this clone. V usage is TRBV11-1 and J usage is TRBJ1-3, with unresolved D. The V gene lost 5 bases and the J gene lost 0 bases, with 11 bases spanning the gap. The germline gives CDR1 SGHAT, CDR2 FQDESV (reference sequence). This CDR3 has 15 amino acids. Written as DNA, the CDR3 is TGTGCCAGCAGCACCGAAGGCGGCTCTGGAAACACCATATATTTT. This encodes CASSTEGGSGNTIYF.

The chain is built from TRBV6-1 and TRBJ2-5, with a weak D call TRBD1 (6 bases). CDR3 size: 16 residues. V lost 4 bases and J lost 1, with 16 bases in between. Germline CDR1 and CDR2: MNHNS and SASEGT. The CDR3, as DNA: TGTGCCAGCAGTGGGAGCCGGGACACGATCCAAGAGACCCAGTACTTC. It specifies CASSGSRDTIQETQYF.

As DNA, the CDR3 is TGTGCCAGCAGCTTAGGGCGGGTTCACACAGCCTACGAGCAGTACTTC. This gives the protein CASSLGRVHTAYEQYF. The chain links TRBV7-8 to TRBJ2-7, with a weak D call TRBD2 (5 bases). Trimming shortened V by 1 base and J by 2 bases, and 15 bases separated the two germline ends. Germline V gene data show CDR1 as SGHVS and CDR2 as FQNEAQ. The CDR3 is 16 residues long.

This chain uses TRBV9 with TRBJ1-1; D remains ambiguous. The CDR3 loop spans 12 amino acids. The germline V gene has CDR1 SGDLS and CDR2 YYNGEE. The V gene lost 0 bases and the J gene lost 7 bases, with 7 bases spanning the gap. The chain's CDR3 is CASSVGEGEAFF. The CDR3 DNA sequence: TGTGCCAGCAGCGTAGGGGAGGGTGAAGCTTTCTTT.

The chain uses TRBV10-3 and TRBJ1-6, with D maybe TRBD1 (6 bases). With 7 bases removed from V and 7 bases from J, the gap between germline ends came to 11 bases. Per germline, CDR1 ENHRY and CDR2 SYGVKD. CDR3 length equals 13 residues. The CDR3 DNA reads as TGTGCCATCAACAGGGAAAGGAATTCACCCCTCCACTTT. It codes for CAINRERNSPLHF.

This chain connects TRBV18 to TRBJ1-4; weak D call: TRBD1 (6 bases). CDR3 length: 14 residues. The ends were cut back, 2 bases at V and 6 bases at J, with 10 bases in the middle. CDR1 is KGHSH and CDR2 is LQKENI in the germline V gene. The CDR3 here is CASSPRGGDEKLFF. CDR3 coding DNA: TGTGCCAGCTCACCAAGAGGGGGAGATGAAAAACTGTTTTTT.

The chain recombines TRBV4-1 with TRBJ2-3; D is perhaps TRBD1 (5 bases). V was shortened by 6 bases and J by 3 bases, with 16 bases between the two germline ends. Germline V gene lookup returns CDR1 MGHRA and CDR2 YSYEKL. CDR3 size: 15 residues. This CDR3 is CASRKKDRRTDTQYF. For the CDR3, the DNA is TGCGCCAGCAGGAAAAAAGACAGACGGACAGATACGCAGTATTTT.

The rearrangement uses TRBV11-2 and TRBJ1-2; 8 positions match TRBD1. V shed 6 bases, J shed 8 bases, and the junction held 17 bases outside the gene matches. The CDR3 has 16 residues. Germline CDR1 reads SGHAT; CDR2 reads FQNNGV. CDR3 loop: CASRMTRDRNFVGYTF. In DNA, the CDR3 is TGTGCCAGCAGAATGACGAGGGACAGGAATTTTGTAGGCTACACCTTC.

In regard to this clone: The junction departs from the called germline gene at one end, perhaps through a read error. This sequence joins TRBV9 and TRBJ2-2; 8 nucleotides agree with TRBD2. The CDR3 extends over 16 amino acids. Germline V lookup: CDR1 SGDLS, CDR2 YYNGEE. This CDR3 is CASSPRGGLDTGELSF. The CDR3 DNA is TGTGCCAGCAGCCCCCGGGGGGGCCTCGACACCGGGGAGCTGTCTTTT.

This clone was counted many times. The rearrangement links TRBV29-1 to TRBJ1-1; D not resolved. The CDR3 is 15 residues long. Germline V gene sequence: CDR1 SQVTM, CDR2 ANQGSEA. The V and J ends lost 3 bases and 0 bases respectively, with 14 bases between them. In DNA form, the CDR3 reads TGCAGCGTTGAGACCGGGGATTCCATGAACACTGAAGCTTTCTTT. Translated: CSVETGDSMNTEAFF.

This chain connects TRBV4-1 to TRBJ1-3; possibly TRBD1 for D (6 bases). The ends were cut back, 0 bases at V and 3 bases at J, with 9 bases in the middle. The CDR3 is 15 amino acids. Germline-derived CDR1 and CDR2 are MGHRA and YSYEKL. This CDR3 reads CASSQESQGGNTIYF. The CDR3 bases are TGCGCCAGCAGCCAAGAGTCACAGGGTGGAAACACCATATATTTT.

The chain is built from TRBV7-9 and TRBJ2-1, with 8 nucleotides matching TRBD2. The CDR3 extends over 14 amino acids. V was clipped by 4 bases and J by 6 bases; unmatched bases: 5. The V gene's germline CDR1 is SEHNR and CDR2 FQNEAQ (reference sequence). The chain's CDR3 is CASSYGLAVNEQFF. In DNA form, the CDR3 reads TGTGCCAGCAGCTACGGACTAGCAGTCAATGAGCAGTTCTTC.